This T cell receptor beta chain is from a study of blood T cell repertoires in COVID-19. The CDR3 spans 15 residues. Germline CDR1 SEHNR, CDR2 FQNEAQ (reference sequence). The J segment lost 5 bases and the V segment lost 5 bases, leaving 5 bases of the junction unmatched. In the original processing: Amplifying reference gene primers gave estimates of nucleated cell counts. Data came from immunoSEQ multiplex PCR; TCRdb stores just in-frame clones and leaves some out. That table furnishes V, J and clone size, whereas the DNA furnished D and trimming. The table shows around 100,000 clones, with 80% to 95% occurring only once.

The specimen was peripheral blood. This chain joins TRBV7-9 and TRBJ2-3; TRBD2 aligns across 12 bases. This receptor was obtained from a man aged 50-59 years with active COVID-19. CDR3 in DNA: TGTGCCAGCAGCGTACTAGCGGGAGGCGGAGATACGCAGTATTTT. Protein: CASSVLAGGGDTQYF.